There are a few counts of the clone carrying this T cell receptor (beta chain). Antigen unknown. The PCR used 60 Vbeta and 13 Jbeta primers. TCRdb's table, derived via immunoSEQ multiplex PCR, lists solely in-frame clones and lacks some. This sample has fewer than 80,000 clones, with 74% found just once. The germline CDR1 and CDR2 sequences are SGHRS and YFSETQ. The CDR3 is 15 amino acids. Trimming at V came to 0 bases and at J to 3 bases, leaving 0 bases not matched to a gene. This specimen comes from a study of cytomegalovirus exposure and HLA in healthy donors. Study at large: Inside one of the first data releases sat about 85 million unique TCRs taken from HLA-typed donors.

Study outcomes and limitations: Upon later analysis, TCR association rates were observed to vary by HLA locus, being highest for DRB1 and lowest for HLA-C. It was confirmed in vitro that a few of the CMV-associated chains were specific for CMV antigens. Indistinguishable V segments such as TRBV6-2 and TRBV6-3 were excluded.

What was sequenced was PBMCs. This chain links TRBV5-1 with TRBJ2-1; 10 nucleotides align to TRBD2. This clonotype was sampled from an older woman in good health and CMV-seropositive. Here the CDR3 reads CASSLVAGGYNEQFF. The CDR3 nucleotides are TGCGCCAGCAGCTTGGTAGCGGGGGGCTACAATGAGCAGTTCTTC.